Shown below are 30 T cell receptor beta chains from a single sample sequenced in a study of control samples from healthy donors and cancer patients. Profiling relied on immunoSEQ multiplex PCR, and the TCRdb table lists in-frame clones only, not all of them. Of about 160,000 clones in the sample, 90% to 95% are singletons; the top ten hold 0.68%. The sequencing input was blood. These receptors all come from a woman in her twenties or thirties in good health.

The chain is built from TRBV7-9 and TRBJ2-3; 8 bases match TRBD1. Trimming took 7 bases from V and 6 from J; bases not matched to a gene: 12. The CDR3 has 15 residues. Germline V lookup: CDR1 SEHNR, CDR2 FQNEAQ (reference sequence). Here the CDR3 DNA reads TGTGCCAGCATGCACCGGACAGGGTATTCGGATACGCAGTATTTT. Its protein is CASMHRTGYSDTQYF.

This clone was detected once. This chain links TRBV28 with TRBJ2-1; D possibly corresponds to TRBD1 (6 bases). Trimming shortened V by 6 bases and J by 7 bases, and 19 bases separated the two germline ends. The germline V gene has CDR1 MDHEN and CDR2 SYDVKM. This CDR3 comprises 15 residues. The CDR3 DNA reads as TGTGCCAGCAGATTGGACAGTTCTCCCCCTAATGAGCAGTTCTTC. Amino acid sequence: CASRLDSSPPNEQFF.

V and J are TRBV3-1 (or the pseudogene TRBV3-2) and TRBJ2-7; 9 bases map to TRBD2. Germline assignment: CDR1 LGHDT and CDR2 YNNKEL (reference sequence). The CDR3 spans 14 residues. J gave up 7 bases and V 2 bases, and 6 bases lay outside the gene matches. The CDR3 DNA is TGTGCCAGCAGCCAAATGACTAGCGGCGGAGAGCAGTACTTC. Residues: CASSQMTSGGEQYF.

The chain couples TRBV5-4 to TRBJ2-1; D ambiguous. Trimming pared 3 bases from V and 3 bases from J, leaving 10 bases between. The CDR3 loop spans 14 amino acids. CDR1 is SGHNT, CDR2 YYREEE, per germline (reference sequence). CDR3 DNA sequence: TGTGCCAGCAGCTCCGGACCTAACTACAATGAGCAGTTCTTC. It specifies CASSSGPNYNEQFF.

The chain uses TRBV5-6 and TRBJ2-5; D not certain. CDR1 and CDR2 (germline): SGHDT, YYEEEE. Trimming pared 1 base from V and 5 bases from J, leaving 3 bases between. The CDR3 has 11 residues. The DNA for the CDR3 is TGTGCCAGCAGCTTGACCGAGACCCAGTACTTC. It encodes CASSLTETQYF.

This chain links TRBV20-1 with TRBJ2-7, with TRBD2 identical over 7 bases. The CDR3 is made up of 11 amino acids. CDR1 DFQATT and CDR2 SNEGSKA come from the germline V gene (reference sequence). The CDR3 is CSGRGDYEQYF. The CDR3 region has the DNA TGCAGCGGTCGGGGGGACTACGAGCAGTACTTC.

On this clone itself: This CDR3 is also generated by other DNA sequences in the sample. V and J are TRBV30 and TRBJ1-3; D remains unclear. With 0 bases removed from V and 4 bases from J, the gap between germline ends came to 1 base. The CDR3 extends over 11 amino acids. CDR1 is GTSNPN, CDR2 SVGIG, per germline (reference sequence). The DNA for the CDR3 is TGTGCCTGGAGTGTCGGAAACACCATATATTTT. Translation gives CAWSVGNTIYF.

V is TRBV12-5 and J is TRBJ2-1; D not certain. V was clipped by 0 bases and J by 3 bases, with 12 bases between them. Per the germline V gene, CDR1 is LGHNT and CDR2 is FRNRAP. This CDR3 contains 16 residues. CDR3 coding DNA: TGTGCTAGTGGTTTGGTACCAGAAGAGCTCTACAATGAGCAGTTCTTC. Residues: CASGLVPEELYNEQFF.

The chain uses TRBV11-3 and TRBJ2-2; 7 bases match TRBD1. Germline assignment: CDR1 SGHNT and CDR2 YENEEA. CDR3 size: 13 residues. J gave up 10 bases and V 6 bases, and 8 bases lay outside the gene matches. The CDR3 sequence: CASRERQGAELFF. DNA of the CDR3: TGTGCCAGCAGAGAAAGACAGGGTGCGGAGCTGTTTTTT.

This rearrangement joins TRBV30 to TRBJ2-2; D is perhaps TRBD1 (5 bases). Looked up from germline, CDR1 is GTSNPN and CDR2 is SVGIG (reference sequence). The CDR3 is 13 amino acids. The V end was cut by 2 bases, the J end by 4 bases, with 8 bases between. CDR3 sequence reads: CAWSPGFTGELFF. CDR3 DNA sequence: TGTGCCTGGAGTCCAGGGTTCACCGGGGAGCTGTTTTTT.

The chain has TRBV24-1 and TRBJ1-2, with D uncertain. The CDR3 has 12 amino acids. V was trimmed by 0 bases and J by 8 bases, leaving 6 bases between them. Germline CDR1 and CDR2: KGHDR and SFDVKD. The CDR3 bases are TGTGCCACCAGTGATTTGCTCGGGGGCTACACCTTC. Its protein is CATSDLLGGYTF.

This sequence joins TRBV9 and TRBJ1-4, with 7 bases matching TRBD1. Germline V gene lookup returns CDR1 SGDLS and CDR2 YYNGEE. The V gene end was trimmed by 2 bases and the J gene end by 1 base; junction bases not matched to a gene: 8. This CDR3 has 17 amino acids. The chain's CDR3 is CASSVGDSERTNEKLFF. The CDR3 DNA sequence: TGTGCCAGCAGCGTGGGGGACAGCGAAAGAACTAATGAAAAACTGTTTTTT. Together with reference TRBV9 and TRBJ1-4, the CDR3 gives the full variable domain: DSGVTQTPKHLITATGQRVTLRCSPRSGDLSVYWYQQSLDQGLQFLIQYYNGEERAKGNILERFSAQQFPDLHSELNLSSLELGDSALYFCASSVGDSERTNEKLFFGSGTQLSVL.

The V gene is TRBV5-6, the J gene TRBJ2-1; D is unresolved. There are 14 residues in the CDR3. Germline V gene lookup returns CDR1 SGHDT and CDR2 YYEEEE. The V end was cut by 1 base, the J end by 0 bases, with 5 bases between. CDR3 in amino acids: CASSLFHSYNEQFF. The CDR3 DNA follows: TGTGCCAGCAGCTTGTTCCACTCCTACAATGAGCAGTTCTTC.

The CDR3 coding sequence is TGTGCCAGCAGCTCAGGGGGCCGGTATGGCTACACCTTC. Translated, it gives CASSSGGRYGYTF. V and J are TRBV28 and TRBJ1-2; TRBD1 matches 8 bases. Germline CDR1 is MDHEN and CDR2 is SYDVKM. V was pared by 6 bases and J by 5 bases, with 5 bases of the junction left unmatched. CDR3 length: 13 residues.

This sequence joins TRBV3-1 (or the pseudogene TRBV3-2) and TRBJ2-3, with D perhaps given as TRBD1 or TRBD2 (5 bases each). Trimming took 4 bases from V and 7 from J, leaving 27 bases between them. The germline V gene has CDR1 LGHDT and CDR2 YNNKEL (reference sequence). The CDR3 loop spans 18 amino acids. The CDR3 loop is CASSPTRGARSVGHTQYF. CDR3 sequence (DNA): TGTGCCAGCAGCCCTACCCGAGGGGCACGATCCGTCGGACATACGCAGTATTTT.

The genes are TRBV15 and TRBJ2-7; D unclear. This CDR3 has 14 amino acids. Per the germline V gene, CDR1 is LNHNV and CDR2 is YYDKDF (reference sequence). Trimming removed 4 bases from V and 0 bases from J, with 10 bases in between. The CDR3, as DNA: TGTGCCACCAGCATCGGAGCGTACTCCTACGAGCAGTACTTC. It codes for CATSIGAYSYEQYF.

CDR3 sequence (DNA): TGTGCCAGCAGCAAAGTTCGGGGGACAGGGTCCCACGAGCAGTACTTC. This encodes CASSKVRGTGSHEQYF. The chain combines TRBV21-1 with TRBJ2-7; the table calls TRBD1, which could not be checked here. TRBV21-1 is given as a pseudogene. CDR3 length: 16 amino acids.

The chain employs TRBV5-1 and TRBJ2-7; 7 bases map to TRBD2. The CDR3 is 14 amino acids. Germline-derived CDR1 and CDR2 are SGHRS and YFSETQ. V trimming: 0 bases; J trimming: 5 bases; junction bases outside the gene matches: 5. The CDR3 spells CASSLAGGTHEQYF. The DNA of the CDR3 is TGCGCCAGCAGCTTGGCGGGAGGTACCCACGAGCAGTACTTC.

Notes on this clone: One junction end disagrees with the germline gene, perhaps due to a read error. The CDR3 protein is CSASGNQETQYF. DNA for the CDR3: TGCAGCGCCAGCGGAAACCAGGAGACCCAGTACTTC. J is TRBJ2-5 and V is TRBV29-1; perhaps TRBD2 as D (5 bases). Germline V gives CDR1 SQVTM, CDR2 ANQGSEA. The CDR3 is 12 amino acids.

The rearrangement joins TRBV5-1 to TRBJ2-7; 9 bases map to TRBD1. V shed 4 bases, J shed 5 bases, and the junction held 10 bases outside the gene matches. Germline V gene sequence: CDR1 SGHRS, CDR2 YFSETQ. The CDR3 spans 15 residues. CDR3 DNA sequence: TGCGCCAGCAGCAGCGGGACAGGGTATTTCGACGAGCAGTACTTC. Translated, it gives CASSSGTGYFDEQYF.

The chain employs TRBV28 and TRBJ2-7; 8 bases are shared with TRBD2. Germline CDR1 MDHEN, CDR2 SYDVKM. The CDR3 loop spans 16 amino acids. Trimming cost V 5 bases and J 1 base; bases outside gene matches: 10. CDR3 sequence: CASSIPFSGTSYEQYF. CDR3 DNA: TGTGCCAGCAGTATACCCTTTAGCGGGACGTCCTACGAGCAGTACTTC.

V is TRBV19 and J is TRBJ2-1; D gene uncertain. This CDR3 contains 15 residues. Trimming removed 1 base at V and 0 bases at J, with 7 bases between. CDR1 is LNHDA, CDR2 SQIVND, per germline (reference sequence). CDR3 DNA sequence: TGTGCCAGTAGTATAGGGGATAGCTCCTACAATGAGCAGTTCTTC. Translation gives CASSIGDSSYNEQFF.

The chain links TRBV6-5 to TRBJ2-1; D is possibly TRBD2 (5 bases). Germline-derived CDR1 and CDR2 are MNHEY and SVGAGI. This CDR3 has 12 residues. Trimming removed 3 bases at V and 10 bases at J, with 10 bases between. The CDR3 loop reads CASSYAGGEQFF. The CDR3 region has the DNA TGTGCCAGCAGTTATGCGGGTGGAGAGCAGTTCTTC.

In its sample, this clone was seen once. The V gene is TRBV10-3, the J gene TRBJ1-6; 7 bases map to TRBD1. Per the germline V gene, CDR1 is ENHRY and CDR2 is SYGVKD. J was trimmed by 6 bases and V by 4 bases; bases with no gene match: 3. The CDR3 has 14 residues. CDR3 bases: TGTGCCATCAGTGCCCAGGGGGTTAATTCACCCCTCCACTTT. Its translation: CAISAQGVNSPLHF.

V gene TRBV19 combines with J gene TRBJ2-1, with TRBD2 matching over 11 bases. CDR1 and CDR2 (germline): LNHDA, SQIVND (reference sequence). The CDR3 length is 17 residues. The V gene end was trimmed by 0 bases and the J gene end by 2 bases; junction bases not matched to a gene: 3. The CDR3 reads CASSIELAGVTYNEQFF. In nucleotides, the CDR3 is TGTGCCAGTAGTATAGAACTAGCGGGAGTAACCTACAATGAGCAGTTCTTC.

The rearrangement joins TRBV7-2 to TRBJ2-5; 7 bases fit TRBD2. CDR3 length: 14 residues. The germline CDR1 and CDR2 sequences are SGHTA and FQGNSA. Germline trimming cut 5 bases from V and 4 bases from J; bases unmatched to any gene: 7. The CDR3, as DNA: TGTGCCAGCAGCGGCGGGGGTGCGAGAGAGACCCAGTACTTC. Translation: CASSGGGARETQYF.

The chain uses TRBV19 and TRBJ2-1, with no clear D. Germline CDR1 is LNHDA and CDR2 is SQIVND (reference sequence). V shed 7 bases and J shed 8 bases, with 15 bases lying between them. CDR3 length: 13 residues. CDR3 protein: CASMDANRYEQFF. The CDR3 region has the DNA TGTGCCAGTATGGACGCTAATAGGTATGAGCAGTTCTTC. The full variable domain, rest sourced from reference TRBV19 and TRBJ2-1, is DGGITQSPKYLFRKEGQNVTLSCEQNLNHDAMYWYRQDPGQGLRLIYYSQIVNDFQKGDIAEGYSVSREKKESFPLTVTSAQKNPTAFYLCASMDANRYEQFFGPGTRLTVL.

The genes are TRBV2 and TRBJ2-3; the match to TRBD2 covers 11 bases. The CDR3 has 14 residues. V shed 7 bases, J shed 3 bases, and the junction held 3 bases outside the gene matches. The germline V gene has CDR1 SNHLY and CDR2 FYNNEI. This CDR3 reads CASTSGRNTDTQYF. DNA for the CDR3: TGTGCCAGCACTAGCGGGAGGAATACAGATACGCAGTATTTT.

The chain joins TRBV4-2 to TRBJ2-5; 7 nucleotides agree with TRBD2. In germline, CDR1 is LGHNA, CDR2 YNFKEQ. Trimming took 1 base from V and 3 from J; bases not matched to a gene: 5. The CDR3 totals 15 residues. The CDR3 protein is CASSQGERGEETQYF. In nucleotides, the CDR3 is TGTGCCAGCAGCCAAGGGGAGCGGGGAGAAGAGACCCAGTACTTC.

The V call is TRBV6-6, the J call TRBJ1-6; TRBD1 aligns across 7 bases. The CDR3 contains 14 residues. CDR1 and CDR2 from the germline V gene are MNHNY and SVGAGI (reference sequence). With V trimmed by 7 bases and J by 9 bases, 9 bases remained unmatched. In nucleotides, the CDR3 is TGTGCCAGCATCTCGGGTAGGGGGCTTTCACCCCTCCACTTT. It codes for CASISGRGLSPLHF.